These T cell receptor beta chains were read from a single sample in a study of T cell responses to AZD1222 COVID-19 vaccine. Sequenced by immunoSEQ multiplex PCR; TCRdb stores in-frame clones only, minus some. The sample includes more than 80,000 clones, approximately 85% of them seen just once. The sequencing here drew on peripheral blood, taken 28 days after the second AZD1222 dose. The receptors here all came from an adult who received the AZD1222 COVID-19 vaccine. CDR3s include the opening cysteine and the closing phenylalanine or tryptophan. The D gene is left open where the match is weak. Size values are once, few and many counts, or a class for expanded clones, and some rows have none.

j_gene	v_gene	abundance	len	d_gene	CDR3nt	CDR3aa
TRBJ1-1	TRBV13	once	12	.	TGTGCCAGCAGCTTGGGTGACGCTGAAGCTTTCTTT	CASSLGDAEAFF
TRBJ2-7	TRBV20-1	once	14	TRBD2	TGCAGTGCTAGTGGGTCTAGCGGGAGCTACGAGCAGTACTTC	CSASGSSGSYEQYF
TRBJ2-1	TRBV5-4	.	13	.	TGTGCCAGCAGCTTAGGGAACCTCAATGAGCAGTTCTTC	CASSLGNLNEQFF
TRBJ2-4	TRBV11-3	.	13	.	TGTGCCAGCAGCTTAGATATCCTAAACATTCAGTACTTC	CASSLDILNIQYF
TRBJ1-1	TRBV7-9	.	14	.	TGTGCCAGCAGCTTAGAAGGGCTGGGGACTGAAGCTTTCTTT	CASSLEGLGTEAFF
TRBJ2-5	TRBV12-3/TRBV12-4	.	13	.	TGTGCCAGCAGTCCACTTAAGAGAGAGACCCAGTACTTC	CASSPLKRETQYF
TRBJ1-5	TRBV7-6	.	14	TRBD1	TGTGCCAGCAGCCCAACAGGGGATAATCAGCCCCAGCATTTT	CASSPTGDNQPQHF
TRBJ1-5	TRBV5-1	.	15	.	TGCGCCAGCAGCTTGACCAGCTCCAGCAATCAGCCCCAGCATTTT	CASSLTSSSNQPQHF
TRBJ2-7	TRBV7-9	.	16	TRBD1	TGTGCCAGCAGCTTAGTACACCGGGACAGGGTTTACGAGCAGTACTTC	CASSLVHRDRVYEQYF
TRBJ1-5	TRBV11-1	.	14	.	TGTGCCAGCAGCTTAATACAGGACAATCAGCCCCAGCATTTT	CASSLIQDNQPQHF
TRBJ2-2	TRBV5-1	.	19	TRBD2	TGCGCCAGCAGCCTGGCCCCCCCTAGCGGGAACCTAAACTCCGGGGAGCTGTTTTTT	CASSLAPPSGNLNSGELFF
TRBJ2-7	TRBV5-5	.	15	.	TGTGCCAGCAGCAGTCTGAGAGGGGCAGTCTACGAGCAGTACTTC	CASSSLRGAVYEQYF
TRBJ2-1	TRBV19	.	14	.	TGTGCCAGTAGTATAGGGGCAGGGCTAGGTGAGCAGTTCTTC	CASSIGAGLGEQFF
TRBJ1-4	TRBV19	.	16	.	TGTGCCAGGGGTAGGGCTAGCCGATCAACTAATGAAAAACTGTTTTTT	CARGRASRSTNEKLFF
TRBJ1-2	TRBV6-2/TRBV6-3	.	10	.	TGTGCCAGCAGCCACTATGGCTACACCTTC	CASSHYGYTF
TRBJ1-6	TRBV5-6	.	18	TRBD1	TGTGCCAGCAGCCCAACCCGGGGACAGGGCACTCATAATTCACCCCTCCACTTT	CASSPTRGQGTHNSPLHF
TRBJ2-5	TRBV19	few	15	.	TGTGCCAGTAGTATAGGGGCAGGGGCAGGGGAGACCCAGTACTTC	CASSIGAGAGETQYF
TRBJ1-5	TRBV12-3/TRBV12-4	.	13	.	TGTGCCAGCACCCCCAGGGGCAATCAGCCCCAGCATTTT	CASTPRGNQPQHF
TRBJ2-7	TRBV28	.	15	TRBD1	TGTGCCAGTAAGATATCCGGGACAGGGACCTACGAGCAGTACTTC	CASKISGTGTYEQYF
TRBJ2-5	TRBV7-2	few	13	TRBD2	TGTGCCAGTAAGCGGGGGGCCCAAGAGACCCAGTACTTC	CASKRGAQETQYF
TRBJ1-4	TRBV27	.	15	.	TGTGCCAGCAGGTCCTGGGGGGCGTCTAATGAAAAACTGTTTTTT	CASRSWGASNEKLFF
TRBJ2-5	TRBV5-6	.	12	.	TGTGCCGCCAGCTTGTTTTTAGAGACCCAGTACTTC	CAASLFLETQYF
TRBJ1-1	TRBV24-1	.	12	.	TGTGCCACCAGTGAAGGAGAGGGCCGAGCTTTCTTT	CATSEGEGRAFF
TRBJ2-7	TRBV28	.	13	TRBD2	TGTGCCAGCAGTCCGTGGGGGGGAGACGAGCAGTACTTC	CASSPWGGDEQYF
TRBJ1-1	TRBV28	.	14	.	TGTGCCAGCAGTTTATCAGATTCGAACACTGAAGCTTTCTTT	CASSLSDSNTEAFF
TRBJ1-5	TRBV24-1	.	13	.	TGTGCCACCAGTGGCCCGGGTGGGCAGCCCCAGCATTTT	CATSGPGGQPQHF
TRBJ2-3	TRBV5-1	.	16	TRBD1	TGCGCCAGCAGCTCTCCGGGACAGCAGAAATCAGATACGCAGTATTTT	CASSSPGQQKSDTQYF
TRBJ1-3	TRBV6-1	once	14	.	TGTGCCAGCAGTGAAGTAGACCCTCGGGACACCATATATTTT	CASSEVDPRDTIYF
TRBJ1-2	TRBV6-5	.	15	.	TGTGCCAGCAATGGCGGGGGCCCCCAAGGCTATGGCTACACCTTC	CASNGGGPQGYGYTF
TRBJ2-7	TRBV28	few	14	TRBD1	TGTGCCAGCAGGGGGACAGGGCACTCCTACGAGCAGTACTTC	CASRGTGHSYEQYF
TRBJ1-3	TRBV11-3	.	19	.	TGTGCCAGCAGCTTGGGTCTGATCTCCACGGTCGGATGGGGAAACACCATATATTTT	CASSLGLISTVGWGNTIYF
TRBJ1-6	TRBV11-3	.	15	.	TGTGCCAGCAGTCCGGGCGGGGATATCGGTTCACCCCTCCACTTT	CASSPGGDIGSPLHF
TRBJ2-5	TRBV7-3	.	13	.	TGTGCCAGCAGCAGAGCCGTGGGGGAGACCCAGTACTTC	CASSRAVGETQYF
TRBJ1-1	TRBV7-2	.	13	TRBD1	TGTGCCAGCACCCAGAGGGGGCTTATTGAAGCTTTCTTT	CASTQRGLIEAFF
TRBJ2-4	TRBV9	.	16	.	TGTGCCAGCAGCGTAGCTACTGGGAGAGGGGGAAACATTCAGTACTTC	CASSVATGRGGNIQYF
TRBJ1-1	TRBV5-4	.	15	.	TGTGCCAGCAGCGCGGGGGGTCAAGGGAACACTGAAGCTTTCTTT	CASSAGGQGNTEAFF
TRBJ2-3	TRBV9	.	22	TRBD2	TGTGCCAGCAGCGTAGCTACGGCGGGAGGAGGTTGGGGAGGAGGGATTACAGATACGCAGTATTTT	CASSVATAGGGWGGGITDTQYF
TRBJ1-3	TRBV7-8	.	16	.	TGTGCCAGCAGCCGTAAAGGACAGTCCACTGGAAACACCATATATTTT	CASSRKGQSTGNTIYF
TRBJ1-5	TRBV19	.	19	.	TGTGCCAGTAGTATACCCGGTAGTGTAAGGGGCCTCGGCAATCAGCCCCAGCATTTT	CASSIPGSVRGLGNQPQHF
TRBJ1-2	TRBV9	.	15	.	TGTGCCAGCAGCCAGACGGCGGGCTCTAACTATGGCTACACCTTC	CASSQTAGSNYGYTF
TRBJ2-2	TRBV5-1	few	15	.	TGCGCCAGCAGCTTGAAACTTACAAACACCGGGGAGCTGTTTTTT	CASSLKLTNTGELFF
TRBJ1-3	TRBV9	.	14	.	TGTGCCAGCAGCGTAGATCTAGCTGGAAACACCATATATTTT	CASSVDLAGNTIYF
TRBJ2-2	TRBV29-1	.	13	.	TGCAGCGGTCGGACCGGGGACGCCGGGGAGCTGTTTTTT	CSGRTGDAGELFF
TRBJ2-7	TRBV29-1	.	14	.	TGCAGCGTCTCTATACTGACAGCCCGGACGGAGCAGTACTTC	CSVSILTARTEQYF
TRBJ2-2	TRBV18	.	18	.	TGTGCCAGCTCACCACCGGGCAGAGGGAGTACAGGCACCGGGGAGCTGTTTTTT	CASSPPGRGSTGTGELFF
TRBJ1-1	TRBV5-5	.	13	.	TGTGCCAGCAGCTTCCCACATGGGACTGAAGCTTTCTTT	CASSFPHGTEAFF
TRBJ1-1	TRBV7-2	.	16	.	TGTGCCAGCAGCCTATTAGGGCAGGGCGGAGGCACTGAAGCTTTCTTT	CASSLLGQGGGTEAFF
TRBJ2-1	TRBV15	.	15	TRBD2	TGTGCCACCAGCATTAGACTGGGAGGGCACAATGAGCAGTTCTTC	CATSIRLGGHNEQFF
TRBJ1-2	TRBV4-2	once	15	.	TGTGCCAGCAGCCAAGATCTTGAGGCTTCTATTGGCTACACCTTC	CASSQDLEASIGYTF
TRBJ2-5	TRBV29-1	.	11	.	TGCAGCGTTGGGTCTGTGGAGACCCAGTACTTC	CSVGSVETQYF
TRBJ1-2	TRBV6-5	.	13	.	TGTGCCAGCCTCCGGGGACCTAACTATGGCTACACCTTC	CASLRGPNYGYTF
TRBJ2-2	TRBV24-1	.	16	TRBD2	TGTGCCACCGGAACGGATTATTCGGGAGGAAAGGTGGAGCTGTTTTTT	CATGTDYSGGKVELFF
TRBJ1-2	TRBV10-3	.	12	.	TGTGCCATCACCGAGGGGAACTATGGCTACACCTTC	CAITEGNYGYTF
TRBJ2-5	TRBV19	.	16	TRBD2	TGTGCCAGTAGAGGGAGCGGGATAGCGGGAGAAGAGACCCAGTACTTC	CASRGSGIAGEETQYF
TRBJ1-6	TRBV7-2	.	14	.	TGTGCCAGCAGCTTAGCAAGAGATAATTCACCCCTCCACTTT	CASSLARDNSPLHF
TRBJ1-5	TRBV6-2/TRBV6-3	.	15	TRBD1	TGTGCCAGCAGTTGGACAGGGGGCCAAGGTCAGCCCCAGCATTTT	CASSWTGGQGQPQHF
TRBJ1-5	TRBV19	.	14	.	TGTGCCAGTAGTGTCAGCCTGGGGTATCAGCCCCAGCATTTT	CASSVSLGYQPQHF